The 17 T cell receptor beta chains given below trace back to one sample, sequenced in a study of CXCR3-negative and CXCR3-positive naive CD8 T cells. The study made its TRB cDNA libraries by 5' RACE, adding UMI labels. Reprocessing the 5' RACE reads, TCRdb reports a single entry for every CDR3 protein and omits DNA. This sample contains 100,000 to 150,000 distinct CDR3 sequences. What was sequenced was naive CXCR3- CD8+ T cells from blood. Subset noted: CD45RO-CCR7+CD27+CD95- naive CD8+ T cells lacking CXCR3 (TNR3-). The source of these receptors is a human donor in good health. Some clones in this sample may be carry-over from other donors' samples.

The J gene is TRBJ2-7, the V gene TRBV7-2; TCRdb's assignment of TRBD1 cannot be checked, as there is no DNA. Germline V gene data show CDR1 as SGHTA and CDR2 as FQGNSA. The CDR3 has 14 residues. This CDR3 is CASSLYGTPYEQYF.

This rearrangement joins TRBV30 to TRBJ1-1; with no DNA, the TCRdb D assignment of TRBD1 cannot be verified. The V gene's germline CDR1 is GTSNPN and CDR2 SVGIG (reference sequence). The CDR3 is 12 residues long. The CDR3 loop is CAWTQGAPAFFF.

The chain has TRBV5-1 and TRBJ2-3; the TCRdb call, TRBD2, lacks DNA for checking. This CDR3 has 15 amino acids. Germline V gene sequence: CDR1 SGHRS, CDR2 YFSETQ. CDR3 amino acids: CASSSPRGPGDTQYF. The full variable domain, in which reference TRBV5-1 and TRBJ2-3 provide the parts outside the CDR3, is KAGVTQTPRYLIKTRGQQVTLSCSPISGHRSVSWYQQTPGQGLQFLFEYFSETQRNKGNFPGRFSGRQFSNSRSEMNVSTLELGDSALYLCASSSPRGPGDTQYFGPGTRLTVL.

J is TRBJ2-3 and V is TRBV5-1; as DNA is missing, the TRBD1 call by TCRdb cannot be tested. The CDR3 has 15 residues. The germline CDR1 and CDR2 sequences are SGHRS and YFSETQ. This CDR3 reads CASSLNGGFTDTQYF.

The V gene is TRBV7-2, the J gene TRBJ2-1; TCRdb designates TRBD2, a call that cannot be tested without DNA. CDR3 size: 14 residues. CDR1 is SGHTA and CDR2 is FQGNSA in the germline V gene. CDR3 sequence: CASSPGLFTYEQFF.

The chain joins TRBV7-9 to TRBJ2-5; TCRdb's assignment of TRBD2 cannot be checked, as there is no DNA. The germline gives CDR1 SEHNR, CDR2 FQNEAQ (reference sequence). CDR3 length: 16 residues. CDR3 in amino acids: CASSLGWRAPQETQYF.

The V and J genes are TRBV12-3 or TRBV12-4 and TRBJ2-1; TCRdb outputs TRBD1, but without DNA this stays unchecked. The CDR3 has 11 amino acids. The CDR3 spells CAAQGNNEQFF.

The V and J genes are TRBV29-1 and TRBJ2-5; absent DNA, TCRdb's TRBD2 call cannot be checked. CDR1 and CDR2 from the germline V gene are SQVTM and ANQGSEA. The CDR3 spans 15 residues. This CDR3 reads CSPITLAEYQETQYF.

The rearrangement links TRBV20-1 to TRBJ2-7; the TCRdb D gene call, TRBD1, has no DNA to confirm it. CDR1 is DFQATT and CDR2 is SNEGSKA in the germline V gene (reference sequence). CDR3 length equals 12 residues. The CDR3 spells CSARWDNYEQYF.

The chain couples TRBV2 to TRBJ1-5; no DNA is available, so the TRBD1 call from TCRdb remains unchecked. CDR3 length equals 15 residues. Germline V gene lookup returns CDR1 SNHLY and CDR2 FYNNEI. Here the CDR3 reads CASSEAYRGHQPQHF.

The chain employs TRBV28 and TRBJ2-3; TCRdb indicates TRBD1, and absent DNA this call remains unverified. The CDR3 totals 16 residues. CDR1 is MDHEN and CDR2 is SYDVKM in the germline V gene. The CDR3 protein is CASSLPPHSSTDTQYF.

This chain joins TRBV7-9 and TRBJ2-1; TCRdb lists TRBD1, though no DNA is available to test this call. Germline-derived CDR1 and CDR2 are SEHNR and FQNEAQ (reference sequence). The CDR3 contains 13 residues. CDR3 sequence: CASSPLKGNEQFF.

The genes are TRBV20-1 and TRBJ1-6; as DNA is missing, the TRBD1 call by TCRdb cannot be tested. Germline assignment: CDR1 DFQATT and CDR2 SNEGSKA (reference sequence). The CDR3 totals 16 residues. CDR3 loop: CSARDRGQAYNSPLHF.

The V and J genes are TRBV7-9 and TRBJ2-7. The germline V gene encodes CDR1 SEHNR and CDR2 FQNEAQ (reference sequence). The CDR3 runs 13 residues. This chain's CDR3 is CSSSQDGTYEQYF. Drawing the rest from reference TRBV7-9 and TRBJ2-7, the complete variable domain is DTGVSQNPRHKITKRGQNVTFRCDPISEHNRLYWYRQTLGQGPEFLTYFQNEAQLEKSRLLSDRFSAERPKGSFSTLEIQRTEQGDSAMYLCSSSQDGTYEQYFGPGTRLTVT.

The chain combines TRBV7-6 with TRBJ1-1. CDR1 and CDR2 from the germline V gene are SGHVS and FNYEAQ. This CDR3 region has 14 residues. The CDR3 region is CASSLRGANTEAFF.

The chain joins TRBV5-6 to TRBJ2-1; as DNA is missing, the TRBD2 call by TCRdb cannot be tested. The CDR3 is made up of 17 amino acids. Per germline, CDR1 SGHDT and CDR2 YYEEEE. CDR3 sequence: CASSSLKPGGSVFEQFF.

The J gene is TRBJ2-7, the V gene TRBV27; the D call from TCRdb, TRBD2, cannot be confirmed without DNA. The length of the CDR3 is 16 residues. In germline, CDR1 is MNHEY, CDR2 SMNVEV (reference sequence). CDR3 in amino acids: CASSSNTGLSPYEQYF.